Shown below are 17 T cell receptor beta chains from a single sample sequenced in a study of post-analysis software for immune sequencing data. Study-level results: Five TRBV segments were more frequent in patients than controls; TRBV5-6, TRBV5-1 and TRBV20-1 belonged to this group.

These TCRs' antigens remain unknown. Prepared TCR beta cDNA libraries contained unique molecular identifiers. In TCRdb, the PCR reads were re-called with MiXCR into one record per CDR3 protein. The sample lists approximately 630,000 distinct CDR3 sequences; more than 50% were seen once. The sequenced sample consisted of blood. These TCRs come from a girl aged 2 to 10 with multiple sclerosis.

Note on this clonotype: Germline and junction disagree at one end, which may indicate a read error. The CDR3 loop reads CSARWTVYNEQFF. CDR3 nucleotides: TGCAGCGCTAGGTGGACAGTCTACAATGAGCAGTTCTTC. This chain connects TRBV20-1 to TRBJ2-1, with D possibly TRBD1 on 6 matching bases. This CDR3 is built from 13 residues. CDR1 is DFQATT, CDR2 SNEGSKA, per germline (reference sequence).

This clonotype was recorded a few times. The V call is TRBV19, the J call TRBJ2-7; 13 positions agree with TRBD2. Trimming at V came to 9 bases and at J to 7 bases, leaving 9 bases not matched to a gene. Germline V lookup: CDR1 LNHDA, CDR2 SQIVND (reference sequence). The CDR3 spans 14 residues. The CDR3 nucleotides are TGTGCCAGACCTGGACTAGCGGGAGTTGGGGAGCAGTACTTC. Amino acids: CARPGLAGVGEQYF.

This clonotype has a single count. The chain has TRBV10-2 and TRBJ2-4, with 7 bases fitting TRBD2. The CDR3 sequence is 13 residues long. V was pared by 6 bases and J by 7 bases, with 6 bases of the junction left unmatched. CDR1 is WSHSY and CDR2 is SAAADI in the germline V gene. In nucleotides, the CDR3 is TGCGCCAGCAGATCCGGGGGGATGAACATTCAGTACTTC. Translating it yields CASRSGGMNIQYF.

The chain combines TRBV12-3 or TRBV12-4 with TRBJ2-1; D possibly matches TRBD1 or TRBD2 (6 bases each). CDR3 length: 15 amino acids. V was trimmed by 2 bases and J by 5 bases, leaving 13 bases between them. The CDR3 nucleotides read TGTGCCAGCAGTTTACCCAGGGGCGGGGACAATGAGCAGTTCTTC. Protein sequence: CASSLPRGGDNEQFF.

The chain links TRBV2 to TRBJ1-5; D is possibly TRBD1 (5 bases). Looked up from germline, CDR1 is SNHLY and CDR2 is FYNNEI. Trimming removed 0 bases from V and 1 base from J, with 10 bases in between. The CDR3 covers 16 residues. The chain's CDR3 is CASSEAGGISNQPQHF. The CDR3 region has the DNA TGTGCCAGCAGTGAAGCGGGGGGGATCAGCAATCAGCCCCAGCATTTT.

The chain employs TRBV6-6 and TRBJ2-7; a possible D gene is TRBD1 (5 bases). This CDR3 contains 14 residues. CDR1 MNHNY and CDR2 SVGAGI come from the germline V gene (reference sequence). V dropped 2 bases and J dropped 5 bases, with 13 bases sitting between them. CDR3 DNA: TGTGCCAGCAGTTACGGGGCCGTCCTGGACGAGCAGTACTTC. Translation gives CASSYGAVLDEQYF.

The table lists this clonotype with a few counts. This sequence joins TRBV20-1 and TRBJ2-1; TRBD2 aligns across 8 bases. Germline V gene lookup returns CDR1 DFQATT and CDR2 SNEGSKA (reference sequence). This CDR3 is built from 14 residues. The V segment lost 1 base and the J segment 5 bases; nucleotides outside the gene matches: 4. The CDR3 DNA sequence: TGCAGTGCTAGAGTGGCGGGGGGTCACAATGAGCAGTTCTTC. Protein sequence: CSARVAGGHNEQFF.

The genes are TRBV29-1 and TRBJ2-5; 9 bases map to TRBD2. V dropped 8 bases and J dropped 0; count of bases not matched to a gene: 13. This CDR3 has 16 amino acids. Germline V lookup: CDR1 SQVTM, CDR2 ANQGSEA. CDR3 sequence: CSLTPSGEAYQETQYF. CDR3 DNA sequence: TGCAGCCTCACCCCTAGCGGGGAAGCGTACCAAGAGACCCAGTACTTC.

This clonotype occurred a few times. The chain joins TRBV12-3 or TRBV12-4 to TRBJ1-2; D unclear. This CDR3 has 13 residues. The germline V and J ends were trimmed by 6 bases and 4 bases, with 12 bases remaining between them. The CDR3 loop reads CASSPPLFYGYTF. CDR3 DNA: TGTGCCAGCAGCCCACCGCTATTCTATGGCTACACCTTC.

This clonotype was detected only a few times. The rearrangement joins TRBV15 to TRBJ2-2, with 7 bases that match TRBD1. Trimming at V came to 4 bases and at J to 0 bases, leaving 17 bases not matched to a gene. There are 20 residues in the CDR3. Germline CDR1 LNHNV, CDR2 YYDKDF (reference sequence). The CDR3 nucleotides read TGTGCCACCAGCAAATTATTGTCCGAAAGACAGGGACCGAACACCGGGGAGCTGTTTTTT. The encoded protein is CATSKLLSERQGPNTGELFF.

The chain links TRBV6-2 or TRBV6-3 to TRBJ2-5; D perhaps matches TRBD1 (6 bases). The CDR3 is 13 amino acids. Trimming removed 6 bases at V and 9 bases at J, with 17 bases between. Germline V lookup: CDR1 MNHEY, CDR2 SVGEGT. The CDR3 reads CASSNRVGVPQYF. As DNA, the CDR3 is TGTGCCAGCAGCAACAGGGTCGGGGTCCCCCAGTACTTC.

This rearrangement joins TRBV7-9 to TRBJ1-2; D perhaps matches TRBD1 (6 bases). The V gene lost 0 bases and the J gene lost 6 bases, with 8 bases spanning the gap. The CDR3 loop spans 13 amino acids. Germline-derived CDR1 and CDR2 are SEHNR and FQNEAQ (reference sequence). The CDR3 spells CASSLAGAHGYTF. The CDR3 nucleotides read TGTGCCAGCAGCTTAGCGGGGGCGCATGGCTACACCTTC.

A few counts support this clonotype. V gene TRBV25-1 combines with J gene TRBJ1-1; no definite D call. With 4 bases removed from V and 1 base from J, the gap between germline ends came to 10 bases. Germline loops: CDR1 MGHDK, CDR2 SYGVNS. This CDR3 spans 14 amino acids. This CDR3 is CASSAIGWNTEAFF. The CDR3 bases are TGTGCCAGCAGTGCTATAGGATGGAACACTGAAGCTTTCTTT.

The V call is TRBV27, the J call TRBJ2-3, with 7 bases lining up with TRBD2. The germline V gene encodes CDR1 MNHEY and CDR2 SMNVEV (reference sequence). CDR3 length: 14 residues. V lost 5 bases, J lost 5 bases, and 7 bases stayed unmatched. DNA for the CDR3: TGTGCCAGCAGTAGGCGGGGGATCAGAGATACGCAGTATTTT. The encoded protein is CASSRRGIRDTQYF.

This clonotype appeared a few times. V is TRBV11-3 and J is TRBJ2-1; D perhaps matches TRBD1 (6 bases). From germline, CDR1 is SGHNT and CDR2 YENEEA. With 3 bases removed from V and 10 bases from J, the gap between germline ends came to 10 bases. The CDR3 is made up of 12 amino acids. This chain's CDR3 is CASSLGTREQFF. The CDR3 DNA reads TGTGCCAGCAGCTTGGGGACACGGGAGCAGTTCTTC.

In DNA form, the CDR3 reads TGTGCCAGCAGCGAGGGGATGGCAGATACGCAGTATTTT. Its translation: CASSEGMADTQYF. The gene calls are TRBV9 and TRBJ2-3; possibly TRBD1 for D (5 bases). CDR3 size: 13 residues. The V gene lost 3 bases and the J gene lost 4 bases, with 9 bases spanning the gap. Germline lookup yields CDR1 SGDLS and CDR2 YYNGEE.

This clonotype has a handful of counts. This chain connects TRBV15 to TRBJ2-7, with a weak D call TRBD1 (5 bases). The germline V gene has CDR1 LNHNV and CDR2 YYDKDF (reference sequence). V gave up 3 bases and J gave up 3 bases, with 9 bases separating them. This CDR3 is 13 amino acids long. The CDR3 DNA reads as TGTGCCACCAGCAGGAATCAGGGCTACGAGCAGTACTTC. Its protein is CATSRNQGYEQYF.